The 19 T cell receptor beta chains given below trace back to one sample, sequenced in a study of blood T cell repertoires in COVID-19. Method: immunoSEQ multiplex PCR; TCRdb's copy keeps in-frame clones and lacks some. Among 300,000 or so clones, 85% to 90% were seen once, and the ten largest hold about 1.2%. Sequenced input: peripheral blood. Receptors originate from a man aged 70 or older with acute or convalescent COVID-19.

The J gene is TRBJ2-5, the V gene TRBV6-5; the D is unclear. CDR3 length: 13 residues. Per germline, CDR1 MNHEY and CDR2 SVGAGI. Trimming left V 8 bases short and J 2 bases short, with 12 bases between. The CDR3 here is CASVLDQQETQYF. The CDR3 DNA reads as TGTGCCAGCGTGCTAGACCAGCAAGAGACCCAGTACTTC.

This clone has just a few counts. The CDR3 region is CASSLSGSSYNSPLHF. CDR3 in DNA: TGTGCCAGTAGCCTATCGGGTAGCTCCTATAATTCACCCCTCCACTTT. The chain combines TRBV19 with TRBJ1-6; D not certain. With 6 bases removed from V and 0 bases from J, the gap between germline ends came to 12 bases. The CDR3 spans 16 residues. Per germline, CDR1 LNHDA and CDR2 SQIVND (reference sequence).

J is TRBJ2-2 and V is TRBV5-5; D perhaps matches TRBD2 (6 bases). The CDR3 totals 16 residues. Trimming shortened V by 4 bases and J by 5 bases, and 18 bases separated the two germline ends. Germline V gene data show CDR1 as SGHKS and CDR2 as YYEKEE (reference sequence). CDR3 coding DNA: TGTGCCAGCAGCCCCGGAGGGCATTGGGTAACCGGGGAGCTGTTTTTT. It is translated as CASSPGGHWVTGELFF.

This chain joins TRBV25-1 and TRBJ2-1, with TRBD2 identical over 9 bases. This CDR3 has 14 residues. After removal of 3 bases from V and 7 bases from J, the junction contained 4 bases not matched to a gene. The germline gives CDR1 MGHDK, CDR2 SYGVNS. The CDR3 loop reads CASSEAGGANEQFF. In DNA, the CDR3 is TGTGCCAGCAGTGAGGCGGGGGGGGCAAATGAGCAGTTCTTC.

The chain links TRBV6-6 to TRBJ1-1, with D unresolved. Trimming removed 6 bases from V and 5 bases from J, with 16 bases in between. This CDR3 contains 14 residues. Per the germline V gene, CDR1 is MNHNY and CDR2 is SVGAGI (reference sequence). CDR3: CASSQTNRGTEAFF. In DNA form, the CDR3 reads TGTGCCAGCAGCCAGACCAATCGGGGAACTGAAGCTTTCTTT.

The chain employs TRBV5-6 and TRBJ2-3; D is ambiguous. CDR1 and CDR2 (germline): SGHDT, YYEEEE. This CDR3 comprises 14 residues. V was clipped by 1 base and J by 4 bases, with 10 bases between them. The CDR3: CASSLLTLSDTQYF. The DNA of the CDR3 is TGTGCCAGCAGCTTGTTGACTTTGTCAGATACGCAGTATTTT.

The rearrangement links TRBV23-1 to TRBJ1-1; 7 nucleotides align to TRBD1. TRBV23-1 is classed as an ORF, of uncertain function. V was pared by 4 bases and J by 13 bases, with 9 bases of the junction left unmatched. The CDR3 runs 12 residues. In nucleotides, the CDR3 is TGCGCCAGCAGTCGGCCGCAGGGGGTTGATTTCTTT. It codes for CASSRPQGVDFF.

This CDR3 is CASSPGTGPNNEQFF. CDR3 bases: TGTGCCAGCAGTCCCGGGACAGGACCTAACAATGAGCAGTTCTTC. This sequence joins TRBV28 and TRBJ2-1; 8 nucleotides line up with TRBD1. The CDR3 is made up of 15 amino acids. Germline assignment: CDR1 MDHEN and CDR2 SYDVKM. J lost 5 bases, V lost 5 bases, and 8 bases had no gene match.

The genes are TRBV19 and TRBJ2-7; 7 bases map to TRBD2. This CDR3 has 16 residues. The junction had 9 bases not matched to a gene; V was cut back by 4 bases and J by 0 bases. Germline assignment: CDR1 LNHDA and CDR2 SQIVND (reference sequence). The CDR3 sequence: CASSRRLAQSSYEQYF. As DNA, the CDR3 is TGTGCCAGTAGTAGAAGACTAGCCCAGAGCTCCTACGAGCAGTACTTC.

J is TRBJ2-1 and V is TRBV11-3, with 12 positions matching TRBD2. The trim removed 0 bases at V and 7 bases at J, leaving 4 bases unmatched. This CDR3 spans 16 amino acids. Germline values: CDR1 SGHNT, CDR2 YENEEA. CDR3 loop: CASSLDGLAGLNEQFF. CDR3 nucleotide sequence: TGTGCCAGCAGCTTAGATGGACTAGCGGGGTTGAATGAGCAGTTCTTC.

This clone was counted a single time. The chain is built from TRBV3-1 (or the pseudogene TRBV3-2) and TRBJ1-1; 9 bases are shared with TRBD1. With 3 bases clipped from V and 5 bases from J, the junction kept 7 bases outside the gene matches. The CDR3 runs 15 residues. Germline V gene data show CDR1 as LGHDT and CDR2 as YNNKEL (reference sequence). CDR3 protein: CASSQRTGVTTEAFF. The CDR3, as DNA: TGTGCCAGCAGCCAGAGGACAGGGGTAACGACTGAAGCTTTCTTT.

This chain connects TRBV5-4 to TRBJ1-1, with D possibly being TRBD1 (6 bases). Trimming took off 0 bases at V and 4 bases at J, with 13 bases between the two ends. Germline CDR1 SGHNT, CDR2 YYREEE (reference sequence). The CDR3 is made up of 15 amino acids. CDR3 nucleotides: TGTGCCAGCAGCTTGGTAGGGGGTTGGGGCACTGAAGCTTTCTTT. This gives the protein CASSLVGGWGTEAFF.

The rearrangement links TRBV5-1 to TRBJ1-4; D call uncertain. The CDR3 length is 14 residues. V was clipped by 0 bases and J by 5 bases, with 8 bases between them. Per germline, CDR1 SGHRS and CDR2 YFSETQ. Here the CDR3 reads CASSLDSPNEKLFF. The CDR3 DNA reads as TGCGCCAGCAGCTTGGACAGTCCCAATGAAAAACTGTTTTTT.

V and J are TRBV4-1 and TRBJ1-2; D is unclear. Germline V CDR1 and CDR2: MGHRA, YSYEKL. This CDR3 is 13 amino acids long. V was cut by 0 bases and J by 1 base, with 3 bases left in between. The DNA for the CDR3 is TGCGCCAGCAGCCAAGACGGTAACTATGGCTACACCTTC. Translating it yields CASSQDGNYGYTF.

The chain is built from TRBV15 and TRBJ1-2, with 10 nucleotides matching TRBD1. V dropped 0 bases and J dropped 9; count of bases not matched to a gene: 7. In germline, CDR1 is LNHNV, CDR2 YYDKDF (reference sequence). There are 15 residues in the CDR3. CDR3 protein: CATSRDGRTGGSYTF. As DNA, the CDR3 is TGTGCCACCAGCAGAGATGGGAGGACAGGGGGGAGCTACACCTTC.

V usage is TRBV9 and J usage is TRBJ2-3; the match to TRBD2 covers 9 bases. V lost 4 bases to trimming and J lost 5 bases; unmatched junction nucleotides: 8. CDR3 size: 15 residues. CDR1 and CDR2 from the germline V gene are SGDLS and YYNGEE. The CDR3 here is CASSLRRGGGDTQYF. CDR3 in DNA: TGTGCCAGCAGCCTCAGGCGGGGGGGAGGAGATACGCAGTATTTT.

The V gene is TRBV18, the J gene TRBJ2-3; D gene unclear. The CDR3 consists of 13 residues. V lost 3 bases to trimming and J lost 4 bases, with 8 bases between them. Germline assignment: CDR1 KGHSH and CDR2 LQKENI. The CDR3 is CASSPAVSDTQYF. In DNA form, the CDR3 reads TGTGCCAGCTCACCGGCAGTATCAGATACGCAGTATTTT. The full variable domain, in which reference TRBV18 and TRBJ2-3 provide the parts outside the CDR3, is NAGVMQNPRHLVRRRGQEARLRCSPMKGHSHVYWYRQLPEEGLKFMVYLQKENIIDESGMPKERFSAEFPKEGPSILRIQQVVRGDSAAYFCASSPAVSDTQYFGPGTRLTVL.

A single count supports this clone. V and J are TRBV2 and TRBJ1-2; D gene ambiguous. Germline-derived CDR1 and CDR2 are SNHLY and FYNNEI. V was trimmed by 0 bases and J by 4 bases, leaving 9 bases between them. CDR3 length: 14 residues. The CDR3 loop is CASSEAQAPYGYTF. The CDR3 coding sequence is TGTGCCAGCAGTGAAGCGCAGGCACCCTATGGCTACACCTTC.

The chain combines TRBV29-1 with TRBJ2-7, with 12 bases aligning to TRBD2. Germline V gene lookup returns CDR1 SQVTM and CDR2 ANQGSEA. The CDR3 sequence is 15 residues long. V dropped 6 bases and J dropped 3; count of bases not matched to a gene: 9. CDR3 nucleotide sequence: TGCAGCGTCGGAGGACTAGCGGGACGATTCTACGAGCAGTACTTC. This sequence encodes CSVGGLAGRFYEQYF.